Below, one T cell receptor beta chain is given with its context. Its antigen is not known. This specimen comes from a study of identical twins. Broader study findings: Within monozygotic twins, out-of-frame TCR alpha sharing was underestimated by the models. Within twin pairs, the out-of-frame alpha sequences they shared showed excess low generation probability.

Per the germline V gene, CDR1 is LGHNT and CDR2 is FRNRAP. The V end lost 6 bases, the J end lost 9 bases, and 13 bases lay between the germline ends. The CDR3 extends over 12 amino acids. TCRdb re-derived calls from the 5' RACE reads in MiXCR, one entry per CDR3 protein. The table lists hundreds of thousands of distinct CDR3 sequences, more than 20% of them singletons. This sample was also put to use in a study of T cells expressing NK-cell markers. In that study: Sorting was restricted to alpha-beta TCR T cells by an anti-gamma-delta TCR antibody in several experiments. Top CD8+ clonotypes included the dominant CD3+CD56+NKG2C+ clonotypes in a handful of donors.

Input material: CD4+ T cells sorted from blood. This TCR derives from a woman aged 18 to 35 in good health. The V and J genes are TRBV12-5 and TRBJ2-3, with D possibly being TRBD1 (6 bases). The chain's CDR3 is CASGKTGMTQYF. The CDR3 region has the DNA TGTGCTAGTGGCAAGACAGGTATGACGCAGTATTTT.